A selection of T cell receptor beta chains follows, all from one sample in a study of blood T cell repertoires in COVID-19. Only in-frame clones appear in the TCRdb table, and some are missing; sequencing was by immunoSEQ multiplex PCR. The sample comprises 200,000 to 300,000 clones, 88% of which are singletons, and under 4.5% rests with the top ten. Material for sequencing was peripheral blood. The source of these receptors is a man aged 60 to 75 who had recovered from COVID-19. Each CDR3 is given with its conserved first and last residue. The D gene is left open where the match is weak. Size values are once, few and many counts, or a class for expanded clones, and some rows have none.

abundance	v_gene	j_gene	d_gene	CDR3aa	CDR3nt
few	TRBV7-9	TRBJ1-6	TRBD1	CASSSPDRANSPLHF	TGTGCCAGCAGCTCCCCGGACAGGGCCAATTCACCCCTCCACTTT
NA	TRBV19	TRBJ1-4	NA	CASSIGSGRGTEKLFF	TGTGCCAGTAGTATAGGATCTGGCAGGGGAACCGAAAAACTGTTTTTT
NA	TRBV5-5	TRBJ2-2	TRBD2	CASSLKVAGDPWGELFF	TGTGCCAGCAGCTTGAAGGTAGCGGGGGACCCGTGGGGGGAGCTGTTTTTT
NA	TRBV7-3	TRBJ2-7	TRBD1	CASSPGTGRRIGEQYF	TGTGCCAGCAGCCCCGGGACAGGGAGAAGGATCGGCGAGCAGTACTTC
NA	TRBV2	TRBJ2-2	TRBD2	CASRLAGGGTGELFF	TGTGCCAGCAGACTAGCGGGGGGTGGGACCGGGGAGCTGTTTTTT
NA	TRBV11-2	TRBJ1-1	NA	CASSPQGRSSYTEAFF	TGTGCCAGCAGCCCTCAGGGCAGATCCTCGTACACTGAAGCTTTCTTT
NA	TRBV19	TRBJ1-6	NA	CASSIDNEGRPLHF	TGTGCCAGTAGTATAGATAATGAGGGAAGGCCCCTCCACTTT
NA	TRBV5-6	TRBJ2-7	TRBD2	CASSLAGGAREQYF	TGTGCCAGCAGCTTGGCCGGGGGGGCCCGCGAGCAGTACTTC
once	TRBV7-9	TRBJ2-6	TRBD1	CASSFGWDRRSGANVLTF	TGTGCCAGCAGCTTTGGCTGGGACAGGCGCTCTGGGGCCAACGTCCTGACTTTC
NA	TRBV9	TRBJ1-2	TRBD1	CASSLQGAFGYTF	TGTGCCAGCAGCTTACAGGGGGCTTTTGGCTACACCTTC
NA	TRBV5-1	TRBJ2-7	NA	CASSLSGGSVYEQYF	TGCGCCAGCAGCTTGTCCGGGGGTTCCGTCTACGAGCAGTACTTC
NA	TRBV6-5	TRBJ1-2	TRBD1	CASSIRDRGGGYTF	TGTGCCAGCAGTATCCGGGACAGGGGAGGCGGCTACACCTTC
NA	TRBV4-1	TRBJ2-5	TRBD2	CASSLSGGARETQYF	TGCGCCAGCAGCCTCAGCGGGGGGGCGCGAGAGACCCAGTACTTC
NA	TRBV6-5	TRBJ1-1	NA	CASSYSRYSMNTEAFF	TGTGCCAGCAGTTACTCTCGGTATAGCATGAACACTGAAGCTTTCTTT
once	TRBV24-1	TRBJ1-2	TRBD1	CATSDFTGTGWGGYTF	TGTGCCACCAGTGATTTCACCGGGACAGGGTGGGGTGGCTACACCTTC
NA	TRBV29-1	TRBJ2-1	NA	CSVESPGLSYNEQFF	TGCAGCGTAGAATCCCCGGGACTCTCCTACAATGAGCAGTTCTTC
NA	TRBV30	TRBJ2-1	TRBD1	CAWGKGGQGYNEQFF	TGTGCCTGGGGGAAAGGGGGACAGGGCTACAATGAGCAGTTCTTC
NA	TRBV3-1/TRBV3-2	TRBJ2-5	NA	CASSRSREETQYF	TGTGCCAGCAGCCGGTCACGGGAAGAGACCCAGTACTTC
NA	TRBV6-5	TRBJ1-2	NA	CASSSDPGQRSGYTF	TGTGCCAGCAGTTCTGATCCCGGACAACGGTCTGGCTACACCTTC
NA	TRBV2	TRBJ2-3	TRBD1	CASSERDSYTDTQYF	TGTGCCAGCAGTGAGAGGGACAGCTACACAGATACGCAGTATTTT
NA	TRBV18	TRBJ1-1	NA	CASSRSGWNTEAFF	TGTGCCAGCTCAAGGTCGGGGTGGAACACTGAAGCTTTCTTT
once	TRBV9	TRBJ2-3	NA	CASSVTLVDTQYF	TGTGCCAGCAGCGTTACCCTAGTAGATACGCAGTATTTT
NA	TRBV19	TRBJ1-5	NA	CASSTWRGGANQPQHF	TGTGCCAGTAGTACTTGGCGGGGGGGGGCGAATCAGCCCCAGCATTTT
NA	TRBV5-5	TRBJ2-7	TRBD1	CASSWTGEEQYF	TGTGCCAGCAGCTGGACAGGGGAGGAGCAGTACTTC
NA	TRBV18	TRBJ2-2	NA	CASSPLEANTGELFF	TGTGCCAGCTCACCACTGGAGGCGAACACCGGGGAGCTGTTTTTT
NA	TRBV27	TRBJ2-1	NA	CASLRGGADNEQFF	TGTGCCAGCTTAAGGGGGGGAGCGGACAATGAGCAGTTCTTC
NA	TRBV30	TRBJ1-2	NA	CAWNRVGAYGYTF	TGTGCCTGGAACCGTGTAGGGGCATATGGCTACACCTTC
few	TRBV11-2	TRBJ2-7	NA	CASSLDSGGTYEQYF	TGTGCCAGCAGCTTAGACAGCGGCGGCACCTACGAGCAGTACTTC
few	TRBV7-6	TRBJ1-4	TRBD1	CASSLDRGREEKLFF	TGTGCCAGCAGCTTAGACAGGGGGCGCGAAGAAAAACTGTTTTTT
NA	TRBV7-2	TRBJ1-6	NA	CASSLGGGRAYNSPLHF	TGTGCCAGCAGCTTGGGGGGAGGGAGGGCCTATAATTCACCCCTCCACTTT
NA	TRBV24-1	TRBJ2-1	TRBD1	CATSDGGQGADNEQFF	TGTGCCACCAGTGATGGGGGACAGGGGGCGGATAATGAGCAGTTCTTC
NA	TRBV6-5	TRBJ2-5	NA	CASSPDSRIETQYF	TGTGCCAGCAGCCCGGACAGCAGGATAGAGACCCAGTACTTC
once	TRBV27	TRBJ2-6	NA	CASTLFGTTGANVLTF	TGTGCCAGCACCCTATTCGGGACAACTGGGGCCAACGTCCTGACTTTC
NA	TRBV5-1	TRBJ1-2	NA	CASNRGGDTNYGYTF	TGCGCCAGCAACCGCGGGGGGGATACTAACTATGGCTACACCTTC
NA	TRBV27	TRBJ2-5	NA	CASGGYLQETQYF	TGTGCCAGCGGGGGCTATCTGCAAGAGACCCAGTACTTC
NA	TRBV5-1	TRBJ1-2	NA	CASSLDSPRGIYGYTF	TGCGCCAGCAGCTTGGATTCCCCGCGAGGAATATATGGCTACACCTTC
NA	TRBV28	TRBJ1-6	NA	CASSLWSGGANSPLHF	TGTGCCAGCAGTTTATGGTCGGGGGGGGCGAATTCACCCCTCCACTTT
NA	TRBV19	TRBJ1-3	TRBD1	CASSPLPGQGTGNTIYF	TGTGCCAGTAGTCCCCTCCCGGGACAGGGTACCGGAAACACCATATATTTT
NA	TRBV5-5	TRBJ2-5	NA	CASTVWRGQETQYF	TGTGCCAGCACTGTCTGGAGGGGCCAAGAGACCCAGTACTTC
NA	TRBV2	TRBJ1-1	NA	CASSVQGLIGEAFF	TGTGCCAGCAGTGTACAGGGTTTAATAGGTGAAGCTTTCTTT
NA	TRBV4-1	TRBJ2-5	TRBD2	CASSQGFLAGAETQYF	TGCGCCAGCAGCCAAGGTTTTTTAGCGGGGGCAGAGACCCAGTACTTC
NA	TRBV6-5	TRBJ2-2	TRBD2	CASRRGEDTGELFF	TGTGCCAGCAGGCGGGGGGAGGACACCGGGGAGCTGTTTTTT
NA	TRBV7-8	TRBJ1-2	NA	CASSSQTQGIGGYTF	TGTGCCAGCAGCTCTCAGACCCAGGGAATCGGTGGCTACACCTTC
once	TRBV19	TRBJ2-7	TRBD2	CASSSGTSGDEQYF	TGTGCCAGTAGTTCTGGGACTAGCGGGGACGAGCAGTACTTC
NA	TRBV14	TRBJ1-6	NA	CASSQGATGLNSPLHF	TGTGCCAGCAGCCAAGGAGCCACTGGACTTAATTCACCCCTCCACTTT
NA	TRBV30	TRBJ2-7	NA	CAWSPGLEQYF	TGTGCCTGGAGCCCAGGGCTCGAGCAGTACTTC
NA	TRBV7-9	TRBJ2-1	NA	CASSSTKLEAHRPYNEQFF	TGTGCCAGCAGCTCGACTAAGCTCGAGGCCCACCGTCCCTACAATGAGCAGTTCTTC